A single sample gave rise to the 29 T cell receptor beta chains below, sequenced in a study of T cell changes during pregnancy in multiple sclerosis. Repertoires were generated with immunoSEQ multiplex PCR, while TCRdb's copy carries only in-frame clones and drops some. The data show about 40,000 clones, with roughly 90% seen just once and under 5% held by the top ten. The sample consisted of CD8+ T cells from peripheral blood mononuclear cells, taken in the first trimester of pregnancy. The source is a female donor with multiple sclerosis, enrolled in a pregnancy study.

This chain connects TRBV5-8 to TRBJ1-2; D remains ambiguous. Per germline, CDR1 SGHTS and CDR2 YDEGEE. The germline V and J ends were trimmed by 4 bases and 1 base, with 11 bases remaining between them. The CDR3 totals 14 residues. This chain's CDR3 is CASSAGGGNYGYTF. The CDR3, as DNA: TGTGCCAGCAGCGCTGGCGGTGGTAACTATGGCTACACCTTC.

The chain carries TRBV4-2 and TRBJ2-5; D is perhaps TRBD1 (7 bases). Between the trimmed V and J ends, which lost 6 bases and 1 base, there was a span of 15 bases. The CDR3 extends over 15 amino acids. Germline CDR1 and CDR2: LGHNA and YNFKEQ. The CDR3 DNA reads as TGTGCCAGCAGTCCCGCCCAGGGGGGCCAAGAGACCCAGTACTTC. Translating gives CASSPAQGGQETQYF.

The rearrangement links TRBV7-6 to TRBJ2-2, with TRBD2 identical over 7 bases. The CDR3 runs 14 residues. V trimming: 1 base; J trimming: 5 bases; junction bases outside the gene matches: 1. Germline V gives CDR1 SGHVS, CDR2 FNYEAQ. CDR3 in DNA: TGTGCCAGCAGCTTAGGCGGGGGAACCGGGGAGCTGTTTTTT. Amino acids: CASSLGGGTGELFF.

The V and J genes are TRBV11-2 and TRBJ2-7, with D possibly matching TRBD2 (6 bases). The CDR3 extends over 13 amino acids. Germline V CDR1 and CDR2: SGHAT, FQNNGV. V gave up 3 bases and J gave up 3 bases, with 9 bases separating them. The CDR3 DNA reads TGTGCCAGCAGCTTGGGGACTCGCTACGAGCAGTACTTC. This gives the protein CASSLGTRYEQYF.

This clone was picked up one time. This rearrangement joins TRBV7-2 to TRBJ2-3, with D tentatively TRBD2 (6 bases). V was trimmed by 1 base and J by 4 bases, leaving 12 bases between them. The CDR3 spans 15 residues. The germline gives CDR1 SGHTA, CDR2 FQGNSA. CDR3 residues: CASSLGASEADTQYF. The DNA of the CDR3 is TGTGCCAGCAGCTTAGGCGCTAGCGAGGCAGATACGCAGTATTTT.

The rearrangement joins TRBV9 to TRBJ1-2, with 9 positions matching TRBD1. The CDR3 length is 12 residues. Unmatched junction bases numbered 3, after V lost 4 bases and J lost 8 bases. Germline-derived CDR1 and CDR2 are SGDLS and YYNGEE. The CDR3 DNA reads TGTGCCAGCAGCTCCGGACAGGGGGGCTACACCTTC. This gives the protein CASSSGQGGYTF.

The rearrangement uses TRBV2 and TRBJ2-1; 10 nucleotides line up with TRBD2. The ends lost 8 bases at V and 4 bases at J; junction bases unmatched: 5. In germline, CDR1 is SNHLY, CDR2 FYNNEI. The CDR3 runs to 14 residues. CDR3 region: CASYVAGGYNEQFF. The CDR3 DNA sequence: TGTGCCAGCTACGTAGCGGGGGGTTACAATGAGCAGTTCTTC. The whole variable domain, remainder taken from reference TRBV2 and TRBJ2-1, is EPEVTQTPSHQVTQMGQEVILRCVPISNHLYFYWYRQILGQKVEFLVSFYNNEISEKSEIFDDQFSVERPDGSNFTLKIRSTKLEDSAMYFCASYVAGGYNEQFFGPGTRLTVL.

This clone has more than one count but fewer than ten. This rearrangement joins TRBV6-4 to TRBJ1-6; TRBD1 agrees at 10 bases. J lost 8 bases, V lost 1 base, and 5 bases had no gene match. The CDR3 runs 16 residues. CDR1 and CDR2 from the germline V gene are MRHNA and SNTAGT. CDR3 region: CASSDFPGTGDSPLHF. The DNA for the CDR3 is TGTGCCAGCAGTGACTTCCCCGGGACAGGGGATTCACCCCTCCACTTT.

This clone qualifies as medium-sized (0.01 to 0.1%). This rearrangement joins TRBV4-3 to TRBJ2-7; TRBD1 matches at 9 bases. The germline V gene has CDR1 LGHNA and CDR2 YSLEER. The CDR3 loop spans 16 amino acids. The trim removed 1 base at V and 5 bases at J, leaving 9 bases unmatched. The CDR3 region is CASSQATGTGSNEQYF. The CDR3 DNA follows: TGCGCCAGCAGCCAAGCTACCGGGACAGGGAGCAACGAGCAGTACTTC.

The chain employs TRBV5-6 and TRBJ2-7; 9 nucleotides align to TRBD1. The V and J ends lost 3 bases and 1 base, in that order; junction bases with no gene match: 5. The CDR3 totals 15 residues. Per germline, CDR1 SGHDT and CDR2 YYEEEE. The CDR3 sequence is CASSSPGQGSYEQYF. CDR3 sequence (DNA): TGTGCCAGCAGCTCCCCGGGACAGGGATCCTACGAGCAGTACTTC.

This clone has just a few counts. The chain carries TRBV2 and TRBJ1-1; 8 nucleotides align to TRBD1. Germline loops: CDR1 SNHLY, CDR2 FYNNEI. The CDR3 has 12 residues. Germline trimming cut 6 bases from V and 6 bases from J; bases unmatched to any gene: 3. In nucleotides, the CDR3 is TGTGCCAGCAGGACAGGGGACGCTGAAGCTTTCTTT. Protein sequence: CASRTGDAEAFF. Using reference TRBV2 and TRBJ1-1 for the parts outside the CDR3, the full variable domain is EPEVTQTPSHQVTQMGQEVILRCVPISNHLYFYWYRQILGQKVEFLVSFYNNEISEKSEIFDDQFSVERPDGSNFTLKIRSTKLEDSAMYFCASRTGDAEAFFGQGTRLTVV.

V gene TRBV5-6 combines with J gene TRBJ2-7, with 7 bases identical to TRBD1. V gave up 3 bases and J gave up 3 bases; unmatched junction bases: 6. Germline values: CDR1 SGHDT, CDR2 YYEEEE. This CDR3 has 14 residues. The CDR3 protein is CASSSGTAHYEQYF. CDR3 DNA sequence: TGTGCCAGCAGCTCCGGGACAGCCCACTACGAGCAGTACTTC.

A few counts support this clone. The chain carries TRBV4-1 and TRBJ1-1, with 10 bases matching TRBD1. CDR3 length: 15 residues. The ends lost 2 bases at V and 4 bases at J; junction bases unmatched: 4. The germline V gene has CDR1 MGHRA and CDR2 YSYEKL. The CDR3 sequence is CASSQRQGASTEAFF. The CDR3 DNA follows: TGCGCCAGCAGCCAAAGACAGGGGGCGAGCACTGAAGCTTTCTTT.

V and J are TRBV6-4 and TRBJ2-7; 12 bases are a match to TRBD1. Per the germline V gene, CDR1 is MRHNA and CDR2 is SNTAGT. This CDR3 is 14 amino acids long. The V segment lost 9 bases and the J segment 6 bases; nucleotides outside the gene matches: 9. The CDR3 loop reads CASVTGTGGPEQYF. CDR3 coding DNA: TGTGCCAGTGTCACCGGGACAGGGGGCCCCGAGCAGTACTTC.

This clone was counted once. This chain connects TRBV19 to TRBJ2-7; D not certain. The germline V gene has CDR1 LNHDA and CDR2 SQIVND (reference sequence). The CDR3 loop spans 13 amino acids. Between the trimmed V and J ends, which lost 4 bases and 0 bases, there was a span of 7 bases. The CDR3 here is CASSNADSYEQYF. CDR3 DNA sequence: TGTGCCAGTAGTAATGCAGACTCCTACGAGCAGTACTTC.

This clone is a singleton in its sample. V gene TRBV9 combines with J gene TRBJ1-5; a possible D gene is TRBD1 (5 bases). The germline V gene has CDR1 SGDLS and CDR2 YYNGEE. The CDR3 runs to 16 residues. Trimming pared 0 bases from V and 1 base from J, leaving 11 bases between. CDR3 amino acids: CASSVGGGDSNQPQHF. DNA for the CDR3: TGTGCCAGCAGCGTAGGGGGCGGAGACAGCAATCAGCCCCAGCATTTT.

The CDR3 coding sequence is TGTGCCAGCAGTTTTCTCTACCCAGGTAAATCTGGGGCCAACGTCCTGACTTTC. Translated: CASSFLYPGKSGANVLTF. The chain recombines TRBV5-6 with TRBJ2-6; D is undetermined. The V gene's germline CDR1 is SGHDT and CDR2 YYEEEE. The V and J ends lost 5 bases and 1 base respectively, with 19 bases between them. The CDR3 runs to 18 residues. Full variable domain (missing parts from reference TRBV5-6 and TRBJ2-6): DAGVTQSPTHLIKTRGQQVTLRCSPKSGHDTVSWYQQALGQGPQFIFQYYEEEERQRGNFPDRFSGHQFPNYSSELNVNALLLGDSALYLCASSFLYPGKSGANVLTFGAGSRLTVL.

This chain connects TRBV27 to TRBJ1-6, with 11 bases fitting TRBD1. The CDR3 consists of 16 residues. The V segment lost 5 bases and the J segment 3 bases; nucleotides outside the gene matches: 3. Germline V lookup: CDR1 MNHEY, CDR2 SMNVEV (reference sequence). CDR3 in DNA: TGTGCCAGCAGTAGGACAGGGGGCCACTATAATTCACCCCTCCACTTT. Translated: CASSRTGGHYNSPLHF.

CDR3 nucleotide sequence: TGCGCCAGCAGCTGGACAGGGGGGGGAAACACCGGGGAGCTGTTTTTT. Protein product: CASSWTGGGNTGELFF. The V call is TRBV5-1, the J call TRBJ2-2; 10 bases match TRBD1. Trimming removed 3 bases from V and 2 bases from J; junction bases left unmatched: 4. The germline CDR1 and CDR2 sequences are SGHRS and YFSETQ. The CDR3 contains 16 residues.

This chain connects TRBV13 to TRBJ2-5, with TRBD2 matching 10 bases. V shed 4 bases, J shed 3 bases, and the junction held 2 bases outside the gene matches. The length of the CDR3 is 14 residues. Looked up from germline, CDR1 is PRHDT and CDR2 is FYEKMQ (reference sequence). CDR3 DNA: TGTGCCAGCAGCTCCGGACTAGCGGAAGAGACCCAGTACTTC. It encodes CASSSGLAEETQYF.

This chain connects TRBV11-1 to TRBJ2-1; the match to TRBD1 covers 9 bases. CDR1 is SGHAT, CDR2 FQDESV, per germline (reference sequence). V dropped 7 bases and J dropped 3; count of bases not matched to a gene: 7. CDR3 length: 15 amino acids. The CDR3 DNA reads as TGTGCCAGCAACTCCGGGACAGGGAGCTACAATGAGCAGTTCTTC. Translating gives CASNSGTGSYNEQFF.

CDR3 amino acids: CATDTNGLLSGNTIYF. CDR3 DNA sequence: TGTGCCACCGACACCAACGGACTGCTCTCTGGAAACACCATATATTTT. The chain couples TRBV19 to TRBJ1-3; D gene unclear. The CDR3 is 16 amino acids. CDR1 and CDR2 (germline): LNHDA, SQIVND (reference sequence). V lost 10 bases and J lost 0, with 19 bases in between. Full variable domain (rest looked up from reference TRBV19 and TRBJ1-3): DGGITQSPKYLFRKEGQNVTLSCEQNLNHDAMYWYRQDPGQGLRLIYYSQIVNDFQKGDIAEGYSVSREKKESFPLTVTSAQKNPTAFYLCATDTNGLLSGNTIYFGEGSWLTVV.

The CDR3 protein is CASSFGLFGNEQYF. CDR3 DNA: TGTGCCAGCAGCTTCGGACTCTTTGGCAACGAGCAGTACTTC. V gene TRBV5-4 combines with J gene TRBJ2-7; tentatively, D is TRBD2 (5 bases). The germline V and J ends were trimmed by 2 bases and 5 bases, with 14 bases remaining between them. Germline assignment: CDR1 SGHNT and CDR2 YYREEE (reference sequence). The CDR3 spans 14 residues.

This sequence joins TRBV27 and TRBJ1-5, with 10 bases that match TRBD1. The CDR3 is made up of 15 amino acids. V lost 5 bases and J lost 7; bases outside the gene matches: 8. Looked up from germline, CDR1 is MNHEY and CDR2 is SMNVEV (reference sequence). Here the CDR3 reads CASSQGQGTIQPQHF. The CDR3 bases are TGTGCCAGCAGTCAGGGACAGGGGACCATACAGCCCCAGCATTTT.

The rearrangement joins TRBV9 to TRBJ1-4; no firm D call. The germline V and J ends were trimmed by 4 bases and 0 bases, with 19 bases remaining between them. The CDR3 consists of 18 residues. Per the germline V gene, CDR1 is SGDLS and CDR2 is YYNGEE. Written as DNA, the CDR3 is TGTGCCAGCAGCCCCAAGGAGGCCCTCTATGCAACTAATGAAAAACTGTTTTTT. Its protein is CASSPKEALYATNEKLFF. Supplemented by reference TRBV9 and TRBJ1-4, the full variable domain reads DSGVTQTPKHLITATGQRVTLRCSPRSGDLSVYWYQQSLDQGLQFLIQYYNGEERAKGNILERFSAQQFPDLHSELNLSSLELGDSALYFCASSPKEALYATNEKLFFGSGTQLSVL.

This clone was seen once. This chain joins TRBV9 and TRBJ2-4; D might be TRBD1 (6 bases). V dropped 3 bases and J dropped 0 bases, with 19 bases sitting between them. CDR3 length equals 18 residues. Germline V gene lookup returns CDR1 SGDLS and CDR2 YYNGEE. CDR3 amino acids: CASSEGDIWVGAKNIQYF. The CDR3 region has the DNA TGTGCCAGCAGCGAGGGGGACATTTGGGTGGGAGCCAAAAACATTCAGTACTTC.

Of note for this clone: One end of the junction does not line up with germline, which may come from a read error. The genes are TRBV7-7 and TRBJ2-1, with D maybe TRBD2 (5 bases). CDR3 length: 13 amino acids. Germline V gene lookup returns CDR1 SSHAT and CDR2 FNYEAQ (reference sequence). The chain's CDR3 is CASSMDWANEQFF. CDR3 nucleotides: TGTGCTAGCAGCATGGACTGGGCGAATGAGCAGTTCTTC.

This clone occurred a few times. This rearrangement joins TRBV4-1 to TRBJ1-1, with TRBD1 as a possible D gene (5 bases). V lost 1 base, J lost 4 bases, and 10 bases lay in between. Germline V gene lookup returns CDR1 MGHRA and CDR2 YSYEKL. The CDR3 runs 14 residues. The CDR3 nucleotides are TGCGCCAGCAGCCAAGCACCAGGGCTCACTGAAGCTTTCTTT. Its protein is CASSQAPGLTEAFF.

The rearrangement links TRBV5-1 to TRBJ2-7, with 8 positions matching TRBD1. CDR1 and CDR2 (germline): SGHRS, YFSETQ. There are 15 residues in the CDR3. Trimming took 4 bases from V and 2 from J; bases not matched to a gene: 8. CDR3 protein: CASSGMTGDAYEQYF. The CDR3 bases are TGCGCCAGCAGCGGGATGACAGGGGACGCCTACGAGCAGTACTTC.